Listed here are 16 T cell receptor beta chains from one sample, sequenced in a study of spatial heterogeneity in lung cancer. Indicated time point: sample taken at primary tumor resection. The sequenced material consisted of unsorted whole RNA from tumor, nontumor lung or frozen PBMC. TCRdb processed the 5' RACE reads anew with MiXCR; each CDR3 protein has one entry. The top ten hold approximately 2.9% of the sample, which has approximately 52,000 distinct CDR3 sequences, around 6.7% seen once. The material was PBMCs, obtained at surgery. All receptors come from a female donor with early-stage non-small cell lung cancer.

This clonotype has a count of ten or more. The gene calls are TRBV29-1 and TRBJ1-1; D unresolved. The V and J ends lost 2 bases and 0 bases respectively, with 10 bases between them. This CDR3 comprises 14 residues. Germline values: CDR1 SQVTM, CDR2 ANQGSEA. For the CDR3, the DNA is TGCAGCGTTGAAAGAACAGCTATGAACACTGAAGCTTTCTTT. Amino acids: CSVERTAMNTEAFF.

This clonotype has ten or more counts. The rearrangement uses TRBV7-3 and TRBJ1-1; 8 bases map to TRBD1. The CDR3 has 13 amino acids. With 5 bases clipped from V and 6 bases from J, the junction kept 5 bases outside the gene matches. Germline V gene sequence: CDR1 SGHTA, CDR2 FQGTGA. CDR3 in DNA: TGTGCCAGCAGCCCAGGGGGCATCGCTGAAGCTTTCTTT. Encoded protein: CASSPGGIAEAFF.

In this sample, this clonotype turned up many times. The V call is TRBV28, the J call TRBJ2-7, with a weak D call TRBD1 (6 bases). This CDR3 contains 15 residues. Trimming took 4 bases from V and 3 from J, leaving 16 bases between them. Per germline, CDR1 MDHEN and CDR2 SYDVKM. The CDR3 nucleotides read TGTGCCAGCAGTTCCCGTGGGACACTGCTCTACGAGCAGTACTTC. This translates into CASSSRGTLLYEQYF.

This clonotype came up many times. V gene TRBV5-6 combines with J gene TRBJ2-3; D possibly corresponds to TRBD2 (5 bases). The V and J ends lost 0 bases and 4 bases respectively, with 12 bases between them. This CDR3 has 15 amino acids. Germline V gives CDR1 SGHDT, CDR2 YYEEEE. The CDR3 spells CASSLAMAGSDTQYF. The CDR3 DNA follows: TGTGCCAGCAGCTTGGCCATGGCGGGCTCAGATACGCAGTATTTT.

In this sample, this clonotype turned up many times. The chain links TRBV12-3 or TRBV12-4 to TRBJ2-2; TRBD1 might be the D (5 bases). Trimming took off 4 bases at V and 1 base at J, with 10 bases between the two ends. The CDR3 is 15 amino acids. The CDR3 loop reads CASSYRQGNTGELFF. The CDR3 DNA follows: TGTGCCAGCAGTTATCGGCAGGGGAACACCGGGGAGCTGTTTTTT.

The V and J genes are TRBV20-1 and TRBJ1-5, with 11 bases identical to TRBD1. CDR1 DFQATT and CDR2 SNEGSKA come from the germline V gene (reference sequence). This CDR3 contains 13 residues. The V and J ends lost 5 bases and 5 bases, in that order; junction bases with no gene match: 2. The CDR3 spells CSAPGQGDQPQHF. CDR3 DNA sequence: TGCAGTGCTCCGGGACAGGGGGATCAGCCCCAGCATTTT.

This clonotype occurred many times. The genes are TRBV9 and TRBJ2-6; D is possibly TRBD1 (6 bases). The germline CDR1 and CDR2 sequences are SGDLS and YYNGEE. V shed 0 bases and J shed 0 bases, with 16 bases lying between them. This CDR3 comprises 19 residues. The CDR3 DNA sequence: TGTGCCAGCAGCGTAGCGCCCAGGGACAATCCCTCTGGGGCCAACGTCCTGACTTTC. Protein sequence: CASSVAPRDNPSGANVLTF. Supplemented by reference TRBV9 and TRBJ2-6, the full variable domain reads DSGVTQTPKHLITATGQRVTLRCSPRSGDLSVYWYQQSLDQGLQFLIQYYNGEERAKGNILERFSAQQFPDLHSELNLSSLELGDSALYFCASSVAPRDNPSGANVLTFGAGSRLTVL.

The chain recombines TRBV6-2 or TRBV6-3 with TRBJ1-5, with D possibly TRBD1 on 5 matching bases. V lost 4 bases and J lost 6, with 13 bases in between. The CDR3 consists of 14 residues. The germline gives CDR1 MNHEY, CDR2 SVGEGT. The CDR3 DNA follows: TGTGCCAGCAGTTTGGGGGGACCGTCTCAGCCCCAGCATTTT. Encoded protein: CASSLGGPSQPQHF.

V is TRBV2 and J is TRBJ1-1; 7 bases line up with TRBD1. The V gene's germline CDR1 is SNHLY and CDR2 FYNNEI. The CDR3 spans 13 residues. J lost 5 bases, V lost 8 bases, and 8 bases had no gene match. The CDR3 region has the DNA TGTGCCAGCTCCCAACAGGGGAGGACTGAAGCTTTCTTT. As protein: CASSQQGRTEAFF.

There are many counts of this clonotype. The V call is TRBV3-1, the J call TRBJ1-5; 7 bases map to TRBD1. The CDR3 runs 16 residues. CDR1 is LGHDT and CDR2 is YNNKEL in the germline V gene (reference sequence). V gave up 4 bases and J gave up 0 bases; unmatched junction bases: 6. In DNA form, the CDR3 reads TGTGCCAGCAGCCCAAAGGGGGCTTATAGCAATCAGCCCCAGCATTTT. Translating gives CASSPKGAYSNQPQHF.

There are many counts of this clonotype. The chain employs TRBV5-1 and TRBJ2-5; 10 nucleotides match TRBD2. Trimming at V came to 0 bases and at J to 6 bases, leaving 5 bases not matched to a gene. Germline-derived CDR1 and CDR2 are SGHRS and YFSETQ. CDR3 length: 15 amino acids. CDR3 nucleotides: TGCGCCAGCAGCTTGGCTCTAGCGGGGGCGAAGACCCAGTACTTC. Translated, it gives CASSLALAGAKTQYF. Drawing the rest from reference TRBV5-1 and TRBJ2-5, the complete variable domain is KAGVTQTPRYLIKTRGQQVTLSCSPISGHRSVSWYQQTPGQGLQFLFEYFSETQRNKGNFPGRFSGRQFSNSRSEMNVSTLELGDSALYLCASSLALAGAKTQYFGPGTRLLVL.

This clonotype was counted at least ten times. This chain uses TRBV27 with TRBJ2-5; D unclear. Trimming took off 6 bases at V and 0 bases at J, with 5 bases between the two ends. The length of the CDR3 is 12 residues. CDR1 is MNHEY, CDR2 SMNVEV, per germline (reference sequence). In DNA form, the CDR3 reads TGTGCCAGCAGCCGCGACCAAGAGACCCAGTACTTC. Its protein is CASSRDQETQYF.

This clonotype was counted ten times or more. V usage is TRBV5-1 and J usage is TRBJ2-5; 9 positions agree with TRBD1. Germline lookup yields CDR1 SGHRS and CDR2 YFSETQ. Trimming removed 2 bases from V and 5 bases from J; junction bases left unmatched: 7. This CDR3 has 15 amino acids. The CDR3 reads CASSFGGQGRETQYF. The CDR3, as DNA: TGCGCCAGCAGCTTTGGGGGACAGGGACGGGAGACCCAGTACTTC.

This chain joins TRBV5-1 and TRBJ2-7, with D possibly matching TRBD1 (6 bases). The V end lost 2 bases, the J end lost 0 bases, and 9 bases lay between the germline ends. Germline V gene lookup returns CDR1 SGHRS and CDR2 YFSETQ. The length of the CDR3 is 14 residues. The CDR3 DNA sequence: TGCGCCAGCAGCTTTACAGGGAGCTCCTACGAGCAGTACTTC. Translated, it gives CASSFTGSSYEQYF.

This clonotype was seen ten or more times. This sequence joins TRBV3-1 and TRBJ2-3; no definite D call. Trimming cost V 4 bases and J 10 bases, with 12 bases left between them. Germline CDR1 reads LGHDT; CDR2 reads YNNKEL (reference sequence). The CDR3 contains 12 residues. The CDR3 loop is CASSLINGAQYF. The CDR3 DNA sequence: TGTGCCAGCAGCCTTATCAACGGTGCGCAGTATTTT.

This clonotype came up many times. The chain joins TRBV4-2 to TRBJ2-3; 10 positions match TRBD2. The J segment lost 5 bases and the V segment lost 0 bases, leaving 11 bases of the junction unmatched. The germline CDR1 and CDR2 sequences are LGHNA and YNFKEQ. The CDR3 consists of 18 residues. The CDR3 nucleotides read TGTGCCAGCAGCCAAGAAGGGAGCGGGGGGGCCGGAGGAGATACGCAGTATTTT. Translation: CASSQEGSGGAGGDTQYF.